Listed below are T cell receptor beta chains from one sample, sequenced in a study of T-cell reconstitution after alpha-beta-depleted transplantation in children. One entry per CDR3 protein, called by TCRdb with MiXCR from the PCR reads. The sample shows a few hundred thousand distinct CDR3 sequences, roughly 25% of them seen only once. The material sequenced was PBMCs, mostly from graft donor cells, taken 360 days after TCRalphabeta/CD19-depleted stem cell transplant. These receptors originate from a female patient between 2 and 15 years old who had a stem cell transplant for congenital amegakaryocytic thrombocytopenia, so the T cells may come from the graft donor. Both conserved end residues are part of each CDR3. The D gene is left open where the match is weak. Clone size is shown for a subset of rows, as once, few, many or a class of expanded clone.

CDR3: CSALWTGGETQYF; DNA: TGCAGTGCTTTGTGGACAGGGGGAGAGACCCAGTACTTC; D: TRBD1; J: TRBJ2-5; size: few; V: TRBV20-1
CDR3: CASRLNRDMNTEAFF; DNA: TGTGCCAGCAGATTAAACAGGGATATGAACACTGAAGCTTTCTTT; D: .; J: TRBJ1-1; size: .; V: TRBV5-5
CDR3: CASSLRQGRGGYTF; DNA: TGTGCCAGCAGTTTACGACAGGGGCGAGGAGGCTACACCTTC; D: TRBD1; J: TRBJ1-2; size: many; V: TRBV28
CDR3: CAWNERGATDTQYF; DNA: TGTGCCTGGAACGAGCGGGGGGCAACAGATACGCAGTATTTT; D: TRBD2; J: TRBJ2-3; size: .; V: TRBV30
CDR3: CASRPSGGVGKNIQYF; DNA: TGTGCCAGCAGGCCTAGCGGGGGCGTCGGCAAAAACATTCAGTACTTC; D: TRBD2; J: TRBJ2-4; size: .; V: TRBV2
CDR3: CASSPMGQVRNQPQHF; DNA: TGCGCCAGCAGCCCTATGGGACAGGTGCGCAATCAGCCCCAGCATTTT; D: TRBD1; J: TRBJ1-5; size: .; V: TRBV4-3
CDR3: CSVGIPFSNTEAFF; DNA: TGCAGCGTTGGAATACCCTTTTCGAACACTGAAGCTTTCTTT; D: .; J: TRBJ1-1; size: .; V: TRBV29-1
CDR3: CASRNVGTGHEQYF; DNA: TGCGCCAGCAGAAACGTCGGGACAGGCCACGAGCAGTACTTC; D: TRBD1; J: TRBJ2-7; size: .; V: TRBV5-1
CDR3: CASSLGLGSWDGYTF; DNA: TGCGCCAGCAGCTTGGGTCTTGGGTCGTGGGATGGCTACACCTTC; D: .; J: TRBJ1-2; size: .; V: TRBV5-1
CDR3: CASSRTATNYGYTF; DNA: TGTGCCAGCAGCCGCACAGCTACTAACTATGGCTACACCTTC; D: .; J: TRBJ1-2; size: .; V: TRBV28
CDR3: CASSKLAGDTDTQYF; DNA: TGTGCCAGCTCAAAACTAGCGGGGGACACAGATACGCAGTATTTT; D: TRBD2; J: TRBJ2-3; size: few; V: TRBV18
CDR3: CASSLGQLMTGELFF; DNA: TGTGCCAGCAGCTTAGGTCAGCTGATGACCGGGGAGCTGTTTTTT; D: .; J: TRBJ2-2; size: .; V: TRBV7-8
CDR3: CASSFLGDGYTEAFF; DNA: TGTGCCAGCAGTTTTCTCGGGGATGGATACACTGAAGCTTTCTTT; D: .; J: TRBJ1-1; size: .; V: TRBV27
CDR3: CASSQVAGGDTDEQFF; DNA: TGCGCCAGCAGCCAAGTAGCGGGAGGAGATACGGATGAGCAGTTCTTC; D: TRBD2; J: TRBJ2-1; size: many; V: TRBV4-1
CDR3: CASSLGAGSGYEQYF; DNA: TGCGCCAGCAGCTTGGGCGCAGGGTCGGGTTACGAGCAGTACTTC; D: .; J: TRBJ2-7; size: .; V: TRBV5-1
CDR3: CASSDRGTNTGELFF; DNA: TGCGCCAGCAGCGACAGGGGCACGAACACCGGGGAGCTGTTTTTT; D: TRBD1; J: TRBJ2-2; size: .; V: TRBV5-1
CDR3: CASIGALETQYF; DNA: TGTGCCAGCATTGGGGCTTTAGAGACCCAGTACTTC; D: .; J: TRBJ2-5; size: .; V: TRBV7-9
CDR3: CASSPSSGRVETQYF; DNA: TGTGCCAGCAGTCCCAGTAGCGGGAGGGTTGAGACCCAGTACTTC; D: TRBD2; J: TRBJ2-5; size: .; V: TRBV12-3/TRBV12-4
CDR3: CAIAETGGRMNTEAFF; DNA: TGTGCCATCGCGGAGACAGGGGGCCGCATGAACACTGAAGCTTTCTTT; D: TRBD1; J: TRBJ1-1; size: .; V: TRBV10-3
CDR3: CASSLDGYPGANVLTF; DNA: TGTGCCAGCAGTCTTGACGGATACCCTGGGGCCAACGTCCTGACTTTC; D: .; J: TRBJ2-6; size: many; V: TRBV12-3/TRBV12-4
CDR3: CAISRTDRSSYNSPLHF; DNA: TGTGCCATCAGTCGGACCGACAGGAGCTCCTATAATTCACCCCTCCACTTT; D: .; J: TRBJ1-6; size: .; V: TRBV10-3
CDR3: CATSTTSGVTDTQYF; DNA: TGTGCCACCAGTACGACTAGCGGAGTCACAGATACGCAGTATTTT; D: TRBD2; J: TRBJ2-3; size: .; V: TRBV24-1
CDR3: CASSFRGAGGDTQYF; DNA: TGTGCCAGCAGTTTTCGGGGGGCAGGTGGAGATACGCAGTATTTT; D: .; J: TRBJ2-3; size: .; V: TRBV28
CDR3: CASSSSAQGMYGYTF; DNA: TGTGCCAGCAGTTCGTCCGCCCAGGGAATGTATGGCTACACCTTC; D: .; J: TRBJ1-2; size: .; V: TRBV2
CDR3: CASSLPGTSGGAADEQFF; DNA: TGTGCCAGCAGCTTACCTGGGACTAGCGGGGGGGCCGCGGATGAGCAGTTCTTC; D: TRBD2; J: TRBJ2-1; size: .; V: TRBV11-1
CDR3: CASSVRGFGDTQYF; DNA: TGTGCCAGCAGCGTCCGGGGGTTCGGAGATACGCAGTATTTT; D: .; J: TRBJ2-3; size: .; V: TRBV6-1
CDR3: CATSRSGVGDGAGYEKLFF; DNA: TGTGCCACCAGCAGGTCGGGAGTTGGCGACGGGGCGGGATACGAAAAACTGTTTTTT; D: .; J: TRBJ1-4; size: .; V: TRBV15
CDR3: CASSQDLFVRTQYF; DNA: TGCGCCAGCAGCCAAGATCTTTTTGTCCGGACCCAGTACTTC; D: .; J: TRBJ2-5; size: .; V: TRBV4-1
CDR3: CASSLLGSGNTIYF; DNA: TGTGCCAGCAGTTTATTGGGATCTGGAAACACCATATATTTT; D: .; J: TRBJ1-3; size: .; V: TRBV12-3/TRBV12-4
CDR3: CASSWRAEAGELFF; DNA: TGTGCCAGCAGCTGGAGGGCCGAGGCCGGGGAGCTGTTTTTT; D: .; J: TRBJ2-2; size: few; V: TRBV5-4
CDR3: CASSSPARGNGKLFF; DNA: TGTGCCAGCAGTTCCCCAGCCAGGGGAAATGGGAAACTGTTTTTT; D: .; J: TRBJ1-4; size: .; V: TRBV6-2/TRBV6-3
CDR3: CARGQLYNEQFF; DNA: TGTGCCAGGGGTCAACTCTACAATGAGCAGTTCTTC; D: .; J: TRBJ2-1; size: .; V: TRBV5-6
CDR3: CASSQGGPLGPDTQYF; DNA: TGTGCCAGCAGCCAAGGGGGCCCCCTGGGTCCCGATACGCAGTATTTT; D: .; J: TRBJ2-3; size: few; V: TRBV14
CDR3: CASSLGRYNEQFF; DNA: TGTGCCAGCAGTTTAGGTCGGTACAATGAGCAGTTCTTC; D: .; J: TRBJ2-1; size: many; V: TRBV12-3/TRBV12-4
CDR3: CASSFPSREQFF; DNA: TGTGCCAGCAGTTTCCCGAGTCGTGAGCAGTTCTTC; D: .; J: TRBJ2-1; size: once; V: TRBV27
CDR3: CASSRDGAGNYGYTF; DNA: TGCGCCAGCAGCCGGGATGGAGCAGGGAACTATGGCTACACCTTC; D: .; J: TRBJ1-2; size: .; V: TRBV5-1
CDR3: CSARPGSYEQYF; DNA: TGCAGTGCTAGACCCGGCTCCTACGAGCAGTACTTC; D: .; J: TRBJ2-7; size: few; V: TRBV20-1
CDR3: CATGPPQETQYF; DNA: TGCGCCACCGGGCCCCCCCAAGAGACCCAGTACTTC; D: .; J: TRBJ2-5; size: few; V: TRBV10-2
CDR3: CATSGGLAGVEFF; DNA: TGTGCCACCAGTGGGGGACTAGCGGGAGTGGAGTTCTTC; D: TRBD2; J: TRBJ2-1; size: .; V: TRBV24-1
CDR3: CASSKDRAGQPQHF; DNA: TGTGCCAGCAGCAAGGACAGGGCGGGTCAGCCCCAGCATTTT; D: TRBD1; J: TRBJ1-5; size: .; V: TRBV2
CDR3: CASSQDRGIGTTDTQYF; DNA: TGCGCCAGCAGCCAAGATCGTGGCATCGGTACCACAGATACGCAGTATTTT; D: .; J: TRBJ2-3; size: .; V: TRBV4-3
CDR3: CASRRGLADFTDTQYF; DNA: TGTGCCAGTAGGCGGGGACTAGCGGATTTCACAGATACGCAGTATTTT; D: TRBD2; J: TRBJ2-3; size: .; V: TRBV19
CDR3: CASSPPSGSFNEQFF; DNA: TGTGCCAGCAGCCCCCCCAGCGGGAGCTTCAATGAGCAGTTCTTC; D: TRBD2; J: TRBJ2-1; size: many; V: TRBV12-3/TRBV12-4
CDR3: CASSLLTVTDTQYF; DNA: TGTGCCAGCAGTCTCCTGACTGTCACAGATACGCAGTATTTT; D: .; J: TRBJ2-3; size: few; V: TRBV12-3/TRBV12-4
CDR3: CASSRKDLNTEAFF; DNA: TGTGCCAGCTCACGGAAAGACCTGAACACTGAAGCTTTCTTT; D: .; J: TRBJ1-1; size: few; V: TRBV18
CDR3: CASSMDRYSNQPQHF; DNA: TGTGCCAGTAGTATGGACAGGTATAGCAATCAGCCCCAGCATTTT; D: TRBD1; J: TRBJ1-5; size: .; V: TRBV19
CDR3: CASSQESRDTEAFF; DNA: TGTGCCAGCAGCCAGGAGAGCCGGGACACTGAAGCTTTCTTT; D: .; J: TRBJ1-1; size: .; V: TRBV4-2
CDR3: CASNVGGGPWDTQYF; DNA: TGCGCCAGCAACGTAGGGGGAGGGCCGTGGGATACGCAGTATTTT; D: .; J: TRBJ2-3; size: .; V: TRBV10-2
CDR3: CSVARDRYEQYF; DNA: TGCAGCGTTGCTAGGGATCGATACGAGCAGTACTTC; D: .; J: TRBJ2-7; size: many; V: TRBV29-1
CDR3: CASSFDRIREQFF; DNA: TGTGCCAGCAGCTTCGACCGCATTCGTGAGCAGTTCTTC; D: .; J: TRBJ2-1; size: .; V: TRBV7-2
CDR3: CKLGESTFYGYTF; DNA: TGCAAACTCGGTGAATCTACATTCTATGGCTACACCTTC; D: .; J: TRBJ1-2; size: .; V: TRBV20-1
CDR3: CASSIGTGSYEQYF; DNA: TGTGCCAGCAGTATAGGGACAGGGTCCTACGAGCAGTACTTC; D: TRBD1; J: TRBJ2-7; size: .; V: TRBV25-1